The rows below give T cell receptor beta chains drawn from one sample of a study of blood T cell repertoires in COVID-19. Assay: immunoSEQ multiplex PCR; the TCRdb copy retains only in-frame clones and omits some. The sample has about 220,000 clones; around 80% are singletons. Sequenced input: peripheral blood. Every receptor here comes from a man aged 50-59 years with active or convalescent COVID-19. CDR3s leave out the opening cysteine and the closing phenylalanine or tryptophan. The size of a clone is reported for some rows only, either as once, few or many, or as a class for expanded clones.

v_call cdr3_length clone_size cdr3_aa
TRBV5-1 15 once ASSYLRGLAGPDTQY
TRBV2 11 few ASSMDRVYGYT
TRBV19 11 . ASSLVQNYGYT
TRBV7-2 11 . ASSLDYYNEQF
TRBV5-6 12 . ASSLGTGNQPQH
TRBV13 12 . ASSLSGGTGELF
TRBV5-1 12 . ASSSGTGPGELF
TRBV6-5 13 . ASSTGTGTYNEQF
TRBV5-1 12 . ASSLVAGADTQY
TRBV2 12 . ASGWDRGSYEQY
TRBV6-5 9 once ASTLQIGYT
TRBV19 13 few ASSRLAINTGELF
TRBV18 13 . ASSPRGQVNTEAF
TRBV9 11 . ASSGLAGAEQF
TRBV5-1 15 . ASSWSRGQGSLGGYT
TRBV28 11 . ASSLAGPDTQY
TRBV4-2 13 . ASSQSGQYTDTQY
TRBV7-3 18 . ASSGPPGLAGGPSTGELF
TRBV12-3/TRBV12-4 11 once ASSRAGVDTQY
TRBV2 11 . ASSEDSYNEQF
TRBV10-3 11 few AISEPHRVEQF
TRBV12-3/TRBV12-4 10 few ASSGEGLGYT
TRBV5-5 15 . ASSFTITGAGTDTQY
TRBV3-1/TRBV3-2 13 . ASSFWTGTNEKLF
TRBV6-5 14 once ASSYSTASGSYQQF
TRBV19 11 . ASRVQGGTEAF
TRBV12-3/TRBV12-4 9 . ASSLGTSQY
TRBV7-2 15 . ASSLDGGGGEADTQY
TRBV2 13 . ASSPSPLQGETQY
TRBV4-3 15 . ASSQDFLASKGYEQY
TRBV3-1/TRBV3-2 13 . ASSQEAKGDPTQY
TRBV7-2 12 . ASSLRTGENIQY
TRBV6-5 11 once ASRSSGRETQY
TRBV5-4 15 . ASSLGHPRQGDYGYT
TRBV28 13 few ASRPPGTDHQPQH
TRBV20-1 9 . SASLSFGYT
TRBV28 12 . ASARAGVIYGYT
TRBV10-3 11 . AISDRGNYGYT
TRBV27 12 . ASSLSLSTDTQY
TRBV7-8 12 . ASFPDRGREKLF
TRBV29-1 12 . SVVRDRGYNEQF
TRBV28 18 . ASSRSRTRPATNSNQPQH
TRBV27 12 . ASSLGTANYGYT
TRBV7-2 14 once ASSSMTGGRRETQY
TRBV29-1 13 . SVERWGRDSYEQY
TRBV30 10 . AWGDRADTQY
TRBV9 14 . ASSPQLRQSGNTIY
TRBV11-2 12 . ASSLDLRARGYT
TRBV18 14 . ASSPPPLGGDEKLF
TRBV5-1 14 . ASSLAERQDNSPLH
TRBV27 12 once ASSINRYTYEQY
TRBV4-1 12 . ASSRYREQETQY
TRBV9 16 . ASSVAVRVGSGANVLT
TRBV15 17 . ATSRDIGSTSGSADEQF
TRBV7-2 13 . ASSQGSGFIYGYT
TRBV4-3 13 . ASSQERVPTGELF
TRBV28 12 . ASTPGLGHGELF
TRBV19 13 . ASSLAGMNTGELF
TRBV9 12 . ASSADSFIYGYT
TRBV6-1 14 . ASSERRMSSTDTQY